The entry below gives a single TCR beta chain sequence along with its context. Its antigen remains unknown. This record belongs to a study of T cells after posttransplantation cyclophosphamide. On the day of bone marrow donation, the related graft donor provided peripheral blood. Points from the study as a whole: TRB clonality was highly associated with recipient CMV seropositivity and reactivation. Donor-recipient repertoire similarity was low at 1-2 months, rising over year one. Tissue-infiltrating T cells from skin or gut overlapped little with blood T cells.

Assay used: immunoSEQ multiplex PCR; TCRdb lists only in-frame clones, some missing. The sample has some 61,000 clones; roughly 93% are singletons. V was cut by 5 bases and J by 7 bases, with 12 bases left in between. CDR1 and CDR2 from the germline V gene are LNHDA and SQIVND (reference sequence). This CDR3 comprises 13 residues. Sequencing input: PBMCs. This receptor was taken from a woman in her 30s in good health and a related stem cell transplant donor. The rearrangement uses TRBV19 and TRBJ1-3, with D possibly being TRBD1 (5 bases). The CDR3 loop reads CASSPGTVNTIYF. The CDR3 region has the DNA TGTGCCAGTAGTCCCGGGACGGTGAACACCATATATTTT.